This T cell receptor (beta chain) was captured by sequencing in a study of glioma-infiltrating T cells. Regarding the study as a whole: Tissue and blood shared very few CDR3 sequences. Tissue-blood divergence was below expectation in non-neoplastic patients, above in gliomas.

Amplification of TCR alpha and beta CDR3 regions from RNA used iRepertoire nested multiplex PCR. Tissue mRNA or PBMC total RNA, roughly 100-400 ng, went into one-step reverse transcription and amplification. TCRdb called the multiplex PCR reads again in MiXCR, with one record for every CDR3 protein. This table holds around 43,000 distinct CDR3 sequences, approximately 20% found once. Ten or more counts support this clonotype. Its antigen is still unknown. The CDR3 is 13 amino acids. The V end lost 1 base, the J end lost 0 bases, and 3 bases lay between the germline ends. CDR1 and CDR2 (germline): SEHNR, FQNEAQ (reference sequence).

This TCR was recovered from a human donor with low-grade glioma or glioblastoma, undergoing nonglioma brain surgery, or in good health (not recorded which). Specimen: glioma tissue, nonneoplastic brain tissue, or PBMCs (not recorded which). The V call is TRBV7-9, the J call TRBJ2-5, with D unresolved. In DNA, the CDR3 is TGTGCCAGCAGCTTAGGGTACCAAGAGACCCAGTACTTC. Its protein is CASSLGYQETQYF.